This T cell receptor (beta chain) was recorded in a study of neurological immune-mediated disorders. At the level of the study: The study included about 34 multiple sclerosis patients, around 31 relapsing-remitting and 3 secondary progressive.

CDR1 DFQATT and CDR2 SNEGSKA come from the germline V gene (reference sequence). The CDR3 runs to 15 residues. Germline trimming cut 1 base from V and 5 bases from J; bases unmatched to any gene: 8. The study built unsorted libraries from 2 million PBMCs kept at -80 C. Study-wide points: According to phylogenetic grouping, one related-CDR3 cluster, a possible signature, contained the repertoires of 18 of 34 multiple sclerosis patients.

In its sample, this clonotype was seen many times. Its specificity is unknown. Synthesis of cDNA was performed by 5'RACE using 10-nucleotide random UMIs. Each CDR3 protein gets one entry after TCRdb re-called the 5' RACE reads with MiXCR. The sample has just under 60,000 distinct CDR3 sequences, under 4.5% seen once. This sequence was found in a woman in her twenties or thirties with multiple sclerosis. This chain connects TRBV20-1 to TRBJ2-5, with 9 bases identical to TRBD2. Sequencing was performed on PBMCs. The CDR3 sequence: CSARVQRGVFETQYF. The CDR3 nucleotides read TGCAGTGCTAGAGTTCAGCGGGGGGTGTTTGAGACCCAGTACTTC.